These 14 T cell receptor beta chains share one sample of origin, sequenced in a study of tumor-infiltrating lymphocytes in primary liver carcinoma. Priming with a constant-region primer yielded TCR beta cDNA from 400 to 550 ng total RNA. Each TCR beta library was derived from three nested multiplex PCR rounds that employed slightly modified ARM-PCR. With TRBV1-TRBV30 forward primers and a C-beta reverse primer, the first two PCR rounds were run for roughly 10 cycles each. Each CDR3 protein gets one entry after TCRdb re-called the multiplex PCR reads with MiXCR. The sample holds around 330,000 distinct CDR3 sequences, around 50% seen once. Researchers drew blood RNA from unsorted whole blood and extracted germline DNA as well. Material for sequencing was peripheral blood. The receptors were sampled from a young woman with primary liver carcinoma and hepatitis B virus infection.

This clonotype was seen a few times. The genes are TRBV12-3 or TRBV12-4 and TRBJ2-7; TRBD1 agrees at 7 bases. This CDR3 contains 15 residues. The junction had 11 bases not matched to a gene; V was cut back by 6 bases and J by 3 bases. The CDR3: CASSPKPGQYYEQYF. The CDR3 DNA sequence: TGTGCCAGCAGCCCGAAACCGGGACAGTACTACGAGCAGTACTTC.

The table lists this clonotype with a few counts. The chain combines TRBV6-1 with TRBJ2-5, with 8 bases that match TRBD2. The germline V gene has CDR1 MNHNS and CDR2 SASEGT. The trim removed 5 bases at V and 1 base at J, leaving 6 bases unmatched. The CDR3 extends over 15 amino acids. CDR3 DNA: TGTGCCAGCAGTCCCGGACTAGCCCGCCAAGAGACCCAGTACTTC. The encoded protein is CASSPGLARQETQYF.

A note on this clonotype: The junction shows a germline mismatch at one end, possibly a read error. The chain links TRBV11-2 to TRBJ2-3; D is possibly TRBD2 (6 bases). In germline, CDR1 is SGHAT, CDR2 FQNNGV. The length of the CDR3 is 14 residues. The CDR3 sequence: CASSSYFGEDMQYF. The CDR3 DNA follows: TGCGCCAGCAGCTCCTACTTTGGGGAGGATATGCAGTATTTT.

The J gene is TRBJ2-2, the V gene TRBV4-2; 10 bases are a match to TRBD1. CDR1 and CDR2 from the germline V gene are LGHNA and YNFKEQ. The trim removed 1 base at V and 7 bases at J, leaving 6 bases unmatched. The CDR3 loop spans 16 amino acids. The CDR3 DNA reads as TGTGCCAGCAGCCAAGGACAGGGGGCGCTTGACGGGGAGCTGTTTTTT. Protein: CASSQGQGALDGELFF.

This clonotype has ten or more counts. J is TRBJ2-4 and V is TRBV11-2; no clear D gene. From germline, CDR1 is SGHAT and CDR2 FQNNGV. The CDR3 runs 13 residues. With 10 bases removed from V and 0 bases from J, the gap between germline ends came to 10 bases. Here the CDR3 reads CATQPSAKNIQYF. CDR3 in DNA: TGTGCCACACAACCGTCAGCCAAAAACATTCAGTACTTC.

As regards this clonotype: The junction departs from germline at one end; a sequencing error may be responsible. The rearrangement uses TRBV29-1 and TRBJ2-6; tentative D call: TRBD1 (5 bases). This CDR3 region has 13 residues. The V gene's germline CDR1 is SQVTM and CDR2 ANQGSEA. CDR3 DNA: TGCAGCGTTGAGAGCTCTGGGGCCAACGTCCTGTCTTTC. It codes for CSVESSGANVLSF.

As DNA, the CDR3 is TGTGCCAGCAGCTCGGGGGGTCAATTCAATGAAAAACTGTTTTTT. This translates into CASSSGGQFNEKLFF. The chain joins TRBV7-9 to TRBJ1-4, with D perhaps matching TRBD1 (5 bases). V lost 4 bases to trimming and J lost 5 bases, with 14 bases between them. In germline, CDR1 is SEHNR, CDR2 FQNEAQ (reference sequence). CDR3 length: 15 amino acids. The full variable domain, rest sourced from reference TRBV7-9 and TRBJ1-4, is DTGVSQNPRHKITKRGQNVTFRCDPISEHNRLYWYRQTLGQGPEFLTYFQNEAQLEKSRLLSDRFSAERPKGSFSTLEIQRTEQGDSAMYLCASSSGGQFNEKLFFGSGTQLSVL.

As regards this clonotype: Being one base from a much bigger clone, this may be a read error. The chain couples TRBV29-1 to TRBJ2-3; 8 nucleotides align to TRBD1. The germline CDR1 and CDR2 sequences are SQVTM and ANQGSEA. The CDR3 consists of 13 residues. This CDR3 is CSVRTGSLDTQCF. The CDR3 region has the DNA TGCAGCGTTCGGACAGGGTCGTTAGATACGCAGTGTTTT.

The genes are TRBV11-2 and TRBJ2-3; D gene uncertain. The CDR3 has 15 amino acids. The V gene lost 7 bases and the J gene lost 3 bases, with 17 bases spanning the gap. The V gene's germline CDR1 is SGHAT and CDR2 FQNNGV. CDR3 coding DNA: TGTGCCAGCACCCCCAACCGGGCTGGGACAGATACGCAGTATTTT. Amino acid sequence: CASTPNRAGTDTQYF.

This clonotype was picked up a small number of times. The rearrangement joins TRBV6-2 or TRBV6-3 to TRBJ2-1; TRBD2 agrees at 7 bases. The length of the CDR3 is 16 residues. With 5 bases clipped from V and 3 bases from J, the junction kept 10 bases outside the gene matches. Germline CDR1 is MNHEY and CDR2 is SVGEGT. The DNA of the CDR3 is TGTGCCAGCAGTACCCGCGGGAGTTCACTCTACAATGAGCAGTTCTTC. It yields the protein CASSTRGSSLYNEQFF.

This clonotype was recorded at least ten times. V usage is TRBV29-1 and J usage is TRBJ2-7; the D gene is possibly TRBD2 (6 bases). Trimming removed 4 bases from V and 5 bases from J, with 15 bases in between. This CDR3 is built from 13 residues. Per germline, CDR1 SQVTM and CDR2 ANQGSEA. The CDR3 loop is CSVGRDFQNEQYF. CDR3 nucleotide sequence: TGCAGCGTTGGAAGGGACTTCCAGAACGAGCAGTACTTC.

The V call is TRBV12-3 or TRBV12-4, the J call TRBJ1-6; no reliable D call. The CDR3 is made up of 15 amino acids. Trimming pared 4 bases from V and 0 bases from J, leaving 7 bases between. The CDR3 DNA is TGTGCCAGCAGTTCGCCCGACTCCTATAATTCACCCCTCCACTTT. It encodes CASSSPDSYNSPLHF.

As for this clonotype: Since a much larger clone is just one base distant, this may be a read error. V and J are TRBV29-1 and TRBJ1-1; a possible D gene is TRBD1 (6 bases). The CDR3 consists of 12 residues. Germline assignment: CDR1 SQVTM and CDR2 ANQGSEA. The CDR3 reads CSVNRENTEVFF. In nucleotides, the CDR3 is TGCAGCGTGAACAGGGAGAACACTGAAGTTTTCTTT. The whole variable domain, filled in from reference TRBV29-1 and TRBJ1-1, reads SAVISQKPSRDICQRGTSLTIQCQVDSQVTMMFWYRQQPGQSLTLIATANQGSEATYESGFVIDKFPISRPNLTFSTLTVSNMSPEDSSIYLCSVNRENTEVFFGQGTRLTVV.

The table lists this clonotype with many counts. The V gene is TRBV6-6, the J gene TRBJ1-3, with D unclear. Germline V gene lookup returns CDR1 MNHNY and CDR2 SVGAGI (reference sequence). Trimming left V 6 bases short and J 4 bases short, with 16 bases between. CDR3 length: 15 residues. The CDR3 here is CASRARSGEGNTIYF. In nucleotides, the CDR3 is TGTGCCAGCAGGGCCAGGAGTGGGGAAGGAAACACCATATATTTT.